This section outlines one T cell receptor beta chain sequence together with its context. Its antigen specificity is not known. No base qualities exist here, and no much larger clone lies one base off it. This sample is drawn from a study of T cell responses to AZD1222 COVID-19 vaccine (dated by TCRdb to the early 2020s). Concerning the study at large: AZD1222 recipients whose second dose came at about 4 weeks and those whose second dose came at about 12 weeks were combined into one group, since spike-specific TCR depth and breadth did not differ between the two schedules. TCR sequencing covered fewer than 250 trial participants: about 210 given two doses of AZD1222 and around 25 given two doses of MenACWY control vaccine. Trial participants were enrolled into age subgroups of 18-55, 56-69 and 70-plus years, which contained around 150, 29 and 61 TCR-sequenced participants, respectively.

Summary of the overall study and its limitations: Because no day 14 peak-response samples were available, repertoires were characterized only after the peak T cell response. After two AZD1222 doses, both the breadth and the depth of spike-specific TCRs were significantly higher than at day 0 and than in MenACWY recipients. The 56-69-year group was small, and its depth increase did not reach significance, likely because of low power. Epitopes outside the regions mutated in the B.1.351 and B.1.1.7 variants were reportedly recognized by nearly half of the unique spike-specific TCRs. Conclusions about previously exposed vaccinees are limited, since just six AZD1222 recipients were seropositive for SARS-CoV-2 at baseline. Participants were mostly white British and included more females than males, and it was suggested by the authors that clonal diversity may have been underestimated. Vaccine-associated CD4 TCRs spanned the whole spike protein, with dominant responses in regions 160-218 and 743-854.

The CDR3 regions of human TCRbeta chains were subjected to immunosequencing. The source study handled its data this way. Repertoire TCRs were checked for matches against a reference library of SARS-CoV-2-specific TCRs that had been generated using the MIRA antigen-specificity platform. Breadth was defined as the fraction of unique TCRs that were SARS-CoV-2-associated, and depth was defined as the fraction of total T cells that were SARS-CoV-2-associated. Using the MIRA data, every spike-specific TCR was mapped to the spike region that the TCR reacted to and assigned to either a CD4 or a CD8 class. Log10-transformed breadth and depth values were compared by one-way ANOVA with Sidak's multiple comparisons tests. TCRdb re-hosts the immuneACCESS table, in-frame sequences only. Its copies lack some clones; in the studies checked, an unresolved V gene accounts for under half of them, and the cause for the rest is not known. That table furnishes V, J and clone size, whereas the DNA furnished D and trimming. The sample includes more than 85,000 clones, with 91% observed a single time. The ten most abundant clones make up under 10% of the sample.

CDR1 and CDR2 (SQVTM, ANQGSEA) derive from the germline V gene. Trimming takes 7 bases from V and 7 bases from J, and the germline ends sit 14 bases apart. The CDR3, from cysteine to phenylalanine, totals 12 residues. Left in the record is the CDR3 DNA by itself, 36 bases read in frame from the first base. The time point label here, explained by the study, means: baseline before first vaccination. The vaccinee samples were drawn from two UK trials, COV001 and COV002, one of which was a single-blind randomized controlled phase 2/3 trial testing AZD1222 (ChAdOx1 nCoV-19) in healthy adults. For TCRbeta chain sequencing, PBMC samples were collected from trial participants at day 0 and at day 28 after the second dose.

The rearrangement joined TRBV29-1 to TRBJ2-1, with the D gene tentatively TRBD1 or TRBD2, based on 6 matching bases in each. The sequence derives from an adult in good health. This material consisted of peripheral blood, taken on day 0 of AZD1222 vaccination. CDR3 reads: CSARWGANEQFF. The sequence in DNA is TGCAGCGCCCGCTGGGGGGCGAATGAGCAGTTCTTC.